This T cell receptor (beta chain) appears in the sequencing data of a study of graft-versus-host responses after intestinal transplantation. Study at large: Multivisceral, liver-intestinal, or isolated intestinal transplants were given to recipients. Among the recipients, all got anti-thymocyte globulin induction and then tacrolimus and steroids for about 3 years. Whole-study findings and limits: High graft-versus-host to host-versus-graft T cell clonal ratios marked allografts of patients with graft-donor macrochimerism. Peak circulating GvH clone levels were associated with early post-transplant HvG declines.

The CDR3 covers 15 residues. V lost 2 bases, J lost 4 bases, and 12 bases lay in between. Looked up from germline, CDR1 is MDHEN and CDR2 is SYDVKM. In the case of this clone: The antigen remains undetermined.

This table comes from immunoSEQ multiplex PCR, and its TCRdb copy is limited to in-frame clones, with some not included. Counted here are tens of thousands of clones, roughly nine tenths occurring once; the ten biggest clones make up around 2.7%. The chain links TRBV28 to TRBJ1-5; D is unresolved. Sequencing used unstimulated CD8+ T cells sorted from spleen or lymph node cells, obtained before intestinal transplant. The clonotype comes from a human donor who received an intestinal transplant. The CDR3: CASSLLPQANQPQHF. CDR3 DNA sequence: TGTGCCAGCAGTTTACTCCCCCAGGCTAATCAGCCCCAGCATTTT.